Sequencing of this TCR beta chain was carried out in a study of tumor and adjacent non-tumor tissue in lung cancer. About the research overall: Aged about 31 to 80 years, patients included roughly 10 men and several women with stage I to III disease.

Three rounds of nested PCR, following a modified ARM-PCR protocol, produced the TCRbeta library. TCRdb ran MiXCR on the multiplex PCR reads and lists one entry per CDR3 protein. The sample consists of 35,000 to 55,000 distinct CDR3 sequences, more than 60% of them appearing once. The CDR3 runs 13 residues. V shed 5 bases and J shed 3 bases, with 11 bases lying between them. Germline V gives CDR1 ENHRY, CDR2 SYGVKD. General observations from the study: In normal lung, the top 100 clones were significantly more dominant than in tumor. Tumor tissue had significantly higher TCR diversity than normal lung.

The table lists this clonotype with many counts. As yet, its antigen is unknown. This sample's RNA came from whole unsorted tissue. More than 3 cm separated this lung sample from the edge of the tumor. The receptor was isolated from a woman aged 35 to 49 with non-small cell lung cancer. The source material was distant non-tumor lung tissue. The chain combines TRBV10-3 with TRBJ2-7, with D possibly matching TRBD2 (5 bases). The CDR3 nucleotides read TGTGCCATCAGTCAGGACTTATACTACGAGCAGTACTTC. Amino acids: CAISQDLYYEQYF.